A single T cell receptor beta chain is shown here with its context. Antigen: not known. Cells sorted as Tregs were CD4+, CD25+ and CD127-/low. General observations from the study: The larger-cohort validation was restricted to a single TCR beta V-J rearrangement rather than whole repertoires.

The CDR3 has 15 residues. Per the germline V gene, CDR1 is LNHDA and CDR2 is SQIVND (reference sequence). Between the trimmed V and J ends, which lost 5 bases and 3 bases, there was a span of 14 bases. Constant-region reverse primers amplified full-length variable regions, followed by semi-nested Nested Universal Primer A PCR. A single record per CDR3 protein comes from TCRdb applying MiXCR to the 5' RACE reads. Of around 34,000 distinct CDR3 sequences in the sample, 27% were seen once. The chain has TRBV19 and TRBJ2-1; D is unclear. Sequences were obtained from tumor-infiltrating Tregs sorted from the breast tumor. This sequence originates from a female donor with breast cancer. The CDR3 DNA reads TGTGCCAGTAGTTCCGGCGGAGTCTACTACAATGAGCAGTTCTTC. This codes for CASSSGGVYYNEQFF.